This T cell receptor beta chain was profiled in a study of cytotoxic CD8 clonotypes in ibrutinib-treated CLL. Using immunoSEQ multiplex PCR, the repertoire was profiled, and TCRdb retains in-frame clones only, with some absent. The sample yields some 93,000 clones, more than 75% seen once. This clonotype was sampled from a human donor with chronic lymphocytic leukemia. The sample consisted of PBMCs, taken after 12 months of ibrutinib treatment.

DNA for the CDR3: TGTGCCAGCAGCCAAATCCGGGGGGGATATGGCTACACCTTC. It translates to CASSQIRGGYGYTF. V usage is TRBV28 and J usage is TRBJ1-2, with a weak D call TRBD1 (5 bases). Germline values: CDR1 MDHEN, CDR2 SYDVKM. The CDR3 consists of 14 residues. V gave up 6 bases and J gave up 5 bases, with 16 bases separating them.